This entry lists 28 T cell receptor beta chains sequenced from one sample in a study of blood T cells in healthy people across ages. Together with a sample-barcoded 5' primer, a J-beta primer mix was included in a second PCR lasting 7 to 11 cycles. In TCRdb, the 5' RACE reads were re-called with MiXCR into one record per CDR3 protein. Of approximately 730,000 distinct CDR3 sequences in the sample, about 53% were seen once. Source material: blood. These receptors were collected from an elderly man in good health.

On this clonotype: One end of the junction does not line up with germline, which may come from a read error. The J gene is TRBJ2-4, the V gene TRBV13; 7 bases are a match to TRBD2. The CDR3 covers 15 residues. Germline V gene lookup returns CDR1 PRHDT and CDR2 FYEKMQ (reference sequence). The CDR3 spells CASNLARRGSGEQYF. CDR3 nucleotides: TGTGCCAGCAACTTAGCGCGACGCGGGAGTGGTGAGCAGTACTTC.

The chain couples TRBV20-1 to TRBJ2-5; 10 nucleotides match TRBD2. The ends lost 5 bases at V and 0 bases at J; junction bases unmatched: 6. The CDR3 contains 15 residues. Per the germline V gene, CDR1 is DFQATT and CDR2 is SNEGSKA (reference sequence). CDR3 coding DNA: TGCAGTGCTCCGACTAGCGGGTCGTACCAAGAGACCCAGTACTTC. Amino acids: CSAPTSGSYQETQYF.

This clonotype has just a few counts. The chain couples TRBV7-9 to TRBJ2-5, with no clear D. The CDR3 covers 12 residues. CDR1 and CDR2 from the germline V gene are SEHNR and FQNEAQ (reference sequence). V was pared by 4 bases and J by 5 bases, with 8 bases between. The CDR3, as DNA: TGTGCCAGCAGCTACCCCTGGGAGACCCAGTACTTC. Translating gives CASSYPWETQYF. Drawing the rest from reference TRBV7-9 and TRBJ2-5, the complete variable domain is DTGVSQNPRHKITKRGQNVTFRCDPISEHNRLYWYRQTLGQGPEFLTYFQNEAQLEKSRLLSDRFSAERPKGSFSTLEIQRTEQGDSAMYLCASSYPWETQYFGPGTRLLVL.

This clonotype was recorded a few times. J is TRBJ2-7 and V is TRBV29-1; a possible D gene is TRBD2 (5 bases). The germline V and J ends were trimmed by 5 bases and 2 bases, with 10 bases remaining between them. CDR1 SQVTM and CDR2 ANQGSEA come from the germline V gene. There are 12 residues in the CDR3. CDR3 amino acids: CSVRSGAYEQYF. The CDR3 bases are TGCAGCGTTAGGAGCGGTGCCTACGAGCAGTACTTC.

Turning to this clonotype: Relative to the germline gene, one junction end is altered; a read error may explain this. The rearrangement joins TRBV29-1 to TRBJ2-7, with D unclear. The CDR3 length is 11 residues. Per germline, CDR1 SQVTM and CDR2 ANQGSEA. The CDR3 loop is CSGELSYEQYF. The CDR3 nucleotides read TGCAGCGGTGAACTGAGCTACGAGCAGTACTTC.

This clonotype was picked up many times. The chain joins TRBV29-1 to TRBJ2-5; D ambiguous. The CDR3 totals 15 residues. Per the germline V gene, CDR1 is SQVTM and CDR2 is ANQGSEA. Trimming stripped 0 bases from V and 4 bases from J, with 15 bases between. CDR3 sequence reads: CSVEDPDSAGETQYF. The CDR3 nucleotides read TGCAGCGTTGAAGATCCGGATTCGGCCGGAGAGACCCAGTACTTC.

The rearrangement joins TRBV2 to TRBJ2-5; TRBD1 aligns across 7 bases. Germline loops: CDR1 SNHLY, CDR2 FYNNEI. This CDR3 is built from 13 residues. V lost 8 bases, J lost 8 bases, and 11 bases stayed unmatched. In DNA form, the CDR3 reads TGTGCCAGCCAAGAAGGGGGCGAAAGAACCCAGTACTTC. This codes for CASQEGGERTQYF.

The rearrangement joins TRBV2 to TRBJ2-1, with D possibly being TRBD1 (5 bases). Germline V gives CDR1 SNHLY, CDR2 FYNNEI. With 6 bases removed from V and 6 bases from J, the gap between germline ends came to 12 bases. This CDR3 comprises 13 residues. The CDR3 spells CASRASGPNEQFF. The CDR3 bases are TGTGCCAGCAGGGCCTCAGGGCCCAATGAGCAGTTCTTC.

The rearrangement links TRBV20-1 to TRBJ1-4; D unresolved. V shed 0 bases and J shed 4 bases, with 12 bases lying between them. CDR1 DFQATT and CDR2 SNEGSKA come from the germline V gene (reference sequence). This CDR3 is built from 15 residues. CDR3 bases: TGCAGTGCTAGAGATGGTGGATTGGGTAATGAAAAACTGTTTTTT. Its protein product is CSARDGGLGNEKLFF.

The V gene is TRBV7-2, the J gene TRBJ2-5; D not resolved. This CDR3 is built from 16 residues. V was clipped by 1 base and J by 3 bases, with 15 bases between them. CDR1 is SGHTA and CDR2 is FQGNSA in the germline V gene. CDR3 bases: TGTGCCAGCAGCTTAGGGGCCGGAATGGCGGAAGAGACCCAGTACTTC. Its translation: CASSLGAGMAEETQYF. The full variable domain, its missing parts supplied by reference TRBV7-2 and TRBJ2-5, is GAGVSQSPSNKVTEKGKDVELRCDPISGHTALYWYRQSLGQGLEFLIYFQGNSAPDKSGLPSDRFSAERTGGSVSTLTIQRTQQEDSAVYLCASSLGAGMAEETQYFGPGTRLLVL.

This clonotype came up a few times. V is TRBV20-1 and J is TRBJ1-1; D is possibly TRBD1 (5 bases). Trimming shortened V by 3 bases and J by 1 base, and 9 bases separated the two germline ends. The CDR3 loop spans 13 amino acids. Germline assignment: CDR1 DFQATT and CDR2 SNEGSKA (reference sequence). The CDR3 sequence is CSARGGGNTEAFF. CDR3 bases: TGCAGTGCTAGGGGGGGAGGGAACACTGAAGCTTTCTTT.

CDR3 region: CASSLGDLMDEQYF. The DNA for the CDR3 is TGCGCCAGCAGCTTAGGTGACCTCATGGATGAGCAGTACTTC. The chain carries TRBV5-1 and TRBJ2-5; D ambiguous. CDR3 length equals 14 residues. CDR1 and CDR2 (germline): SGHRS, YFSETQ. Trimming took 2 bases from V and 11 from J, leaving 19 bases between them.

This clonotype showed up many times. V is TRBV7-9 and J is TRBJ2-7; TRBD1 matches at 10 bases. V lost 5 bases to trimming and J lost 1 base; unmatched junction nucleotides: 11. The CDR3 is made up of 17 amino acids. Germline V CDR1 and CDR2: SEHNR, FQNEAQ (reference sequence). CDR3: CASSVGTGAGRSYEQYF. The CDR3 DNA is TGTGCCAGCAGCGTCGGGACAGGGGCTGGAAGATCCTACGAGCAGTACTTC.

This clonotype was counted between two and nine times. The chain carries TRBV29-1 and TRBJ2-7; D is perhaps TRBD1 or TRBD2 (5 bases each). The CDR3 covers 15 residues. Per germline, CDR1 SQVTM and CDR2 ANQGSEA. Trimming removed 4 bases at V and 6 bases at J, with 22 bases between. CDR3: CSVGADRGARGEQYF. In DNA form, the CDR3 reads TGCAGCGTTGGGGCTGATAGGGGCGCGAGGGGCGAGCAGTACTTC.

This rearrangement joins TRBV5-6 to TRBJ2-7; D is undetermined. The V gene lost 3 bases and the J gene lost 5 bases, with 15 bases spanning the gap. Germline-derived CDR1 and CDR2 are SGHDT and YYEEEE. The CDR3 covers 14 residues. The DNA for the CDR3 is TGTGCCAGCAGCTATTGGGGTTTTGGGAACGAGCAGTACTTC. Translation gives CASSYWGFGNEQYF.

This clonotype was seen a handful of times. This sequence joins TRBV12-3 or TRBV12-4 and TRBJ2-7; no clear D. The CDR3 length is 14 residues. With 0 bases removed from V and 3 bases from J, the gap between germline ends came to 9 bases. The CDR3 nucleotides are TGTGCCAGCAGTTTAGCGTTAGGGTACTACGAGCAGTACTTC. Encoded protein: CASSLALGYYEQYF.

The chain recombines TRBV15 with TRBJ2-1; 10 nucleotides line up with TRBD2. V lost 2 bases to trimming and J lost 7 bases; unmatched junction nucleotides: 8. Per the germline V gene, CDR1 is LNHNV and CDR2 is YYDKDF (reference sequence). The CDR3 has 16 amino acids. The DNA of the CDR3 is TGTGCCACCAGCAGACTAGCGGGAGTGGGGGTTAATGAGCAGTTCTTC. It is translated as CATSRLAGVGVNEQFF. Together with reference TRBV15 and TRBJ2-1, the CDR3 gives the full variable domain: DAMVIQNPRYQVTQFGKPVTLSCSQTLNHNVMYWYQQKSSQAPKLLFHYYDKDFNNEADTPDNFQSRRPNTSFCFLDIRSPGLGDTAMYLCATSRLAGVGVNEQFFGPGTRLTVL.

The chain has TRBV20-1 and TRBJ2-1, with 10 bases aligning to TRBD1. The J call may be wrong; the DNA end is better matched by TRBJ2-7. This CDR3 region has 16 residues. In germline, CDR1 is DFQATT, CDR2 SNEGSKA (reference sequence). The CDR3 nucleotides are TGCAGTGCTAGAGATTCGGGACAGGGGTACTACAATGAGCAGTACTTC. It codes for CSARDSGQGYYNEQYF.

The chain has TRBV6-5 and TRBJ1-1; the match to TRBD1 covers 7 bases. Germline V CDR1 and CDR2: MNHEY, SVGAGI. J lost 4 bases, V lost 8 bases, and 7 bases had no gene match. The CDR3 runs 13 residues. In DNA form, the CDR3 reads TGTGCCAGCCAGGGGGGGGCCGGCACTGAAGCTTTCTTT. It codes for CASQGGAGTEAFF.

The rearrangement joins TRBV11-2 to TRBJ2-4, with D possibly being TRBD1 (5 bases). Germline lookup yields CDR1 SGHAT and CDR2 FQNNGV. The CDR3 contains 13 residues. V dropped 5 bases and J dropped 2 bases, with 7 bases sitting between them. The DNA of the CDR3 is TGTGCCAGCAGCAGGACACCCAAAAACATTCAGTACTTC. Protein: CASSRTPKNIQYF.

The V and J genes are TRBV27 and TRBJ1-2; TRBD1 is a possible D gene (5 bases). Germline CDR1 and CDR2: MNHEY and SMNVEV (reference sequence). The V end was cut by 5 bases, the J end by 4 bases, with 17 bases between. CDR3 length: 15 residues. DNA of the CDR3: TGTGCCAGCAGTCCTTACCAGGGAGGGGCCTATGGCTACACCTTC. Translating it yields CASSPYQGGAYGYTF.

The chain uses TRBV5-1 and TRBJ1-6, with TRBD1 as a possible D gene (5 bases). This CDR3 spans 20 amino acids. The V gene lost 0 bases and the J gene lost 0 bases, with 19 bases spanning the gap. Germline CDR1 reads SGHRS; CDR2 reads YFSETQ. CDR3 DNA: TGCGCCAGCAGCTTGGGCCGGGGCAGCGGCCGGGGCTCCTATAATTCACCCCTCCACTTT. Its translation is CASSLGRGSGRGSYNSPLHF.

This clonotype has more than one count but fewer than ten. The J gene is TRBJ2-5, the V gene TRBV29-1; D gene unclear. Trimming shortened V by 6 bases and J by 4 bases, and 12 bases separated the two germline ends. The CDR3 has 12 amino acids. Germline CDR1 is SQVTM and CDR2 is ANQGSEA. The DNA for the CDR3 is TGCAGCGTAGGCGGTTCGGGAGAGACCCAGTACTTC. Its translation: CSVGGSGETQYF. Drawing the rest from reference TRBV29-1 and TRBJ2-5, the complete variable domain is SAVISQKPSRDICQRGTSLTIQCQVDSQVTMMFWYRQQPGQSLTLIATANQGSEATYESGFVIDKFPISRPNLTFSTLTVSNMSPEDSSIYLCSVGGSGETQYFGPGTRLLVL.

This clonotype showed up just a few times. The genes are TRBV20-1 and TRBJ2-7; TRBD2 aligns across 10 bases. Germline V lookup: CDR1 DFQATT, CDR2 SNEGSKA (reference sequence). Trimming cost V 3 bases and J 5 bases; bases outside gene matches: 10. The CDR3 runs to 15 residues. In DNA, the CDR3 is TGCAGTGCTAGTGGGAGGCTAGCGGGAGCCCACGAGCAGTACTTC. Protein sequence: CSASGRLAGAHEQYF.

The chain uses TRBV28 and TRBJ2-4; no clear D. CDR3 length: 14 residues. V shed 2 bases and J shed 3 bases, with 8 bases lying between them. Germline values: CDR1 MDHEN, CDR2 SYDVKM. The CDR3 here is CASSLDRVKNIQYF. As DNA, the CDR3 is TGTGCCAGCAGTTTAGATAGAGTCAAAAACATTCAGTACTTC.

The chain has TRBV5-1 and TRBJ2-1; 8 positions agree with TRBD2. Germline V gene sequence: CDR1 SGHRS, CDR2 YFSETQ. The CDR3 is 14 amino acids. Unmatched junction bases numbered 7, after V lost 5 bases and J lost 6 bases. The CDR3 DNA reads TGCGCCAGCAGTCGACCCGGGGGGGGCAATGAGCAGTTCTTC. It translates to CASSRPGGGNEQFF.

This chain joins TRBV10-3 and TRBJ2-7; D perhaps matches TRBD1 (5 bases). The length of the CDR3 is 15 residues. V dropped 2 bases and J dropped 2 bases, with 13 bases sitting between them. From germline, CDR1 is ENHRY and CDR2 SYGVKD. The CDR3 region has the DNA TGTGCCATCAGTGAGACTCAGGGTCCCCCCTACGAGCAGTACTTC. Its protein is CAISETQGPPYEQYF.

The chain carries TRBV5-6 and TRBJ2-5; possibly TRBD2 for D (6 bases). Gene TRBJ2-7 matches the end of the DNA better, so the J call may be wrong. The CDR3 contains 14 residues. Germline loops: CDR1 SGHDT, CDR2 YYEEEE. The CDR3 DNA sequence: TGTGCCAGCAACGTGCGGGGACTCTCGACCGAGCAGTACTTC. Its translation is CASNVRGLSTEQYF.